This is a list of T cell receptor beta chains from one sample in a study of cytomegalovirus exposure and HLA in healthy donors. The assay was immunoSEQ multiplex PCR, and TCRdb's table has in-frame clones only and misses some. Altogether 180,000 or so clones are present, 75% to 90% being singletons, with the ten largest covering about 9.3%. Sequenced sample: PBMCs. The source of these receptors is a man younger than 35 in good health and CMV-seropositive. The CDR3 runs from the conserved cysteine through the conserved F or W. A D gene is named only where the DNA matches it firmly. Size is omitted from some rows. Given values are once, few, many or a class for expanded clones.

CDR3: CASSLGGQTNQPQHF
DNA: TGCGCCAGCAGCTTGGGGGGACAGACCAATCAGCCCCAGCATTTT
V: TRBV5-1
J: TRBJ1-5
D: TRBD1
size: .

CDR3: CASNKGGSELFF
DNA: TGTGCCAGTAACAAGGGAGGGTCAGAGCTGTTTTTT
V: TRBV19
J: TRBJ2-2
D: TRBD2
size: .

CDR3: CASSKSSGRVEDTQYF
DNA: TGTGCCAGCAGCAAATCCTCGGGCAGGGTGGAGGATACGCAGTATTTT
V: TRBV21-1
J: TRBJ2-3
D: .
size: .

CDR3: CASSSDRESYNEQFF
DNA: TGTGCCAGCAGCTCGGACAGGGAGTCCTACAATGAGCAGTTCTTC
V: TRBV7-9
J: TRBJ2-1
D: TRBD1
size: once

CDR3: CASSPPNTLMGANTEAFF
DNA: TGTGCCAGCTCACCACCGAACACGCTAATGGGGGCGAACACTGAAGCTTTCTTT
V: TRBV18
J: TRBJ1-1
D: .
size: .

CDR3: CASSPEQHNYGYTF
DNA: TGTGCCAGCAGCCCAGAACAGCATAACTATGGCTACACCTTC
V: TRBV6-5
J: TRBJ1-2
D: .
size: once

CDR3: CASSPAQDRGNTEAFF
DNA: TGCGCCAGCAGCCCGGCTCAGGACAGGGGTAACACTGAAGCTTTCTTT
V: TRBV5-1
J: TRBJ1-1
D: TRBD1
size: once

CDR3: CASRQTAGGPNEQYF
DNA: TGTGCCAGCAGACAAACAGCGGGGGGGCCGAACGAGCAGTACTTC
V: TRBV2
J: TRBJ2-7
D: TRBD2
size: few

CDR3: CASSPPNWSYEQYF
DNA: TGTGCCAGCTCACCACCGAATTGGAGCTACGAGCAGTACTTC
V: TRBV18
J: TRBJ2-7
D: .
size: .

CDR3: CASSYSGQSSYEQYF
DNA: TGTGCCAGCAGTTACTCTGGACAGAGCTCCTACGAGCAGTACTTC
V: TRBV6-6
J: TRBJ2-7
D: .
size: .

CDR3: CASSLGTSLAEQFF
DNA: TGCGCCAGCAGCCTAGGGACTAGTCTCGCTGAGCAGTTCTTC
V: TRBV5-1
J: TRBJ2-1
D: TRBD2
size: .

CDR3: CASSEEAGGGEKLFF
DNA: TGTGCCAGCAGTGAGGAGGCAGGGGGCGGTGAAAAACTGTTTTTT
V: TRBV2
J: TRBJ1-4
D: TRBD1
size: .

CDR3: CASRPRGNTEAFF
DNA: TGTGCCAGCAGGCCAAGGGGGAACACTGAAGCTTTCTTT
V: TRBV28
J: TRBJ1-1
D: .
size: .

CDR3: CASSLQAHEQYF
DNA: TGTGCCAGCAGCCTACAGGCCCACGAGCAGTACTTC
V: TRBV5-6
J: TRBJ2-7
D: .
size: .

CDR3: CAIRDRESEAFF
DNA: TGTGCCATCAGGGACAGGGAGTCTGAAGCTTTCTTT
V: TRBV10-3
J: TRBJ1-1
D: TRBD1
size: .

CDR3: CASSQQQGDYGYTF
DNA: TGCGCCAGCAGCCAACAACAGGGTGACTATGGCTACACCTTC
V: TRBV5-1
J: TRBJ1-2
D: .
size: .

CDR3: CASSLGGQETQYF
DNA: TGTGCCAGCAGCTTAGGGGGTCAAGAGACCCAGTACTTC
V: TRBV5-4
J: TRBJ2-5
D: .
size: .

CDR3: CAWSVVGVITDTQYF
DNA: TGTGCCTGGAGTGTCGTAGGAGTTATCACAGATACGCAGTATTTT
V: TRBV30
J: TRBJ2-3
D: .
size: .

CDR3: CASSQDWAGDEKLFF
DNA: TGCGCCAGCAGCCAAGATTGGGCAGGGGATGAAAAACTGTTTTTT
V: TRBV4-3
J: TRBJ1-4
D: .
size: medium-sized

CDR3: CASNTFRDRDSPLHF
DNA: TGTGCCAGCAATACATTCCGGGACAGGGATTCACCCCTCCACTTT
V: TRBV6-6
J: TRBJ1-6
D: TRBD1
size: few

CDR3: CASSLYNEAFF
DNA: TGTGCCAGCAGCCTTTACAACGAAGCTTTCTTT
V: TRBV7-9
J: TRBJ1-1
D: .
size: .

CDR3: CASSLRGTNTGELFF
DNA: TGTGCCAGCAGTTTAAGGGGGACGAACACCGGGGAGCTGTTTTTT
V: TRBV11-3
J: TRBJ2-2
D: .
size: .

CDR3: CASSLGGLAERTDTQYF
DNA: TGTGCCAGCAGCTTGGGGGGACTAGCGGAGCGCACAGATACGCAGTATTTT
V: TRBV5-4
J: TRBJ2-3
D: TRBD2
size: .

CDR3: CASCFVGQSYNEQFF
DNA: TGTGCCAGCTGTTTTGTCGGACAGTCCTACAATGAGCAGTTCTTC
V: TRBV2
J: TRBJ2-1
D: .
size: .

CDR3: CASSVTVGSTNEKLFF
DNA: TGCGCCAGCAGCGTTACAGTCGGCAGTACTAATGAAAAACTGTTTTTT
V: TRBV5-1
J: TRBJ1-4
D: .
size: .

CDR3: CASSVGLGAGEKLFF
DNA: TGTGCCAGCAGCGTAGGTTTGGGGGCTGGAGAAAAACTGTTTTTT
V: TRBV9
J: TRBJ1-4
D: .
size: few

CDR3: CASSVGEWGTILGGTQYF
DNA: TGTGCCAGCAGCGTAGGAGAGTGGGGGACGATCCTCGGGGGGACCCAGTACTTC
V: TRBV9
J: TRBJ2-5
D: .
size: .

CDR3: CASRTSGPYEQYF
DNA: TGTGCCAGCAGGACTAGCGGGCCCTACGAGCAGTACTTC
V: TRBV6-1
J: TRBJ2-7
D: TRBD2
size: .

CDR3: CASSATSGGTWDTDTQYF
DNA: TGTGCCAGCAGCGCTACTAGCGGGGGTACATGGGACACAGATACGCAGTATTTT
V: TRBV7-7
J: TRBJ2-3
D: TRBD2
size: .

CDR3: CASTRQGAPLNYGYTF
DNA: TGTGCCAGCACCCGGCAAGGGGCCCCTCTTAACTATGGCTACACCTTC
V: TRBV11-2
J: TRBJ1-2
D: .
size: .

CDR3: CASSEGRDQPQHF
DNA: TGCGCCAGCAGTGAAGGGAGGGATCAGCCCCAGCATTTT
V: TRBV10-1
J: TRBJ1-5
D: .
size: .

CDR3: CATQGTRGTDTQYF
DNA: TGTGCCACCCAGGGGACTAGAGGGACAGATACGCAGTATTTT
V: TRBV27
J: TRBJ2-3
D: TRBD2
size: .

CDR3: CASSPGTGIPHEQYF
DNA: TGTGCCAGCAGCCCTGGGACAGGGATTCCCCACGAGCAGTACTTC
V: TRBV7-2
J: TRBJ2-7
D: TRBD1
size: .

CDR3: CASSEVGGGQETQYF
DNA: TGTGCCAGCAGTGAGGTTGGCGGGGGGCAAGAGACCCAGTACTTC
V: TRBV6-1
J: TRBJ2-5
D: TRBD2
size: few

CDR3: CASSYSQYNSPLHF
DNA: TGTGCCAGCAGTTACTCTCAGTATAATTCACCCCTCCACTTT
V: TRBV6-5
J: TRBJ1-6
D: .
size: once

CDR3: CASSLLRGAGELFF
DNA: TGTGCCAGCAGCTTACTCCGGGGGGCCGGGGAGCTGTTTTTT
V: TRBV7-2
J: TRBJ2-2
D: TRBD2
size: .

CDR3: CASSERRVSSSYEQYF
DNA: TGTGCCAGCAGCGAGCGCCGGGTTTCAAGCTCCTACGAGCAGTACTTC
V: TRBV7-2
J: TRBJ2-7
D: .
size: .

CDR3: CASSGGLIDEQFF
DNA: TGTGCCAGCAGTGGGGGCCTGATCGATGAGCAGTTCTTC
V: TRBV25-1
J: TRBJ2-1
D: .
size: .

CDR3: CASRGTGGLPEAFF
DNA: TGTGCCAGCAGGGGGACAGGGGGGCTGCCTGAAGCTTTCTTT
V: TRBV6-1
J: TRBJ1-1
D: TRBD1
size: .

CDR3: CASSLPGPGLAWDNGELFF
DNA: TGTGCCAGCAGCTTGCCCGGTCCGGGACTAGCATGGGACAACGGGGAGCTGTTTTTT
V: TRBV5-6
J: TRBJ2-2
D: TRBD2
size: .

CDR3: CASSVSGGASYEQYF
DNA: TGTGCCAGCAGCGTAAGCGGGGGGGCCTCCTACGAGCAGTACTTC
V: TRBV9
J: TRBJ2-7
D: TRBD2
size: .

CDR3: CASSLSGGAGTGELFF
DNA: TGCGCCAGCAGCTTAAGCGGGGGGGCCGGCACCGGGGAGCTGTTTTTT
V: TRBV5-1
J: TRBJ2-2
D: TRBD2
size: .

CDR3: CAWSSGRASGYTF
DNA: TGTGCCTGGAGTAGTGGCAGGGCATCTGGCTACACCTTC
V: TRBV30
J: TRBJ1-2
D: .
size: .

CDR3: CASSLTAGTGVETQYF
DNA: TGTGCCAGCAGCTTAACGGCCGGGACAGGGGTAGAGACCCAGTACTTC
V: TRBV7-3
J: TRBJ2-5
D: TRBD1
size: .

CDR3: CASSPPGQEYEQYF
DNA: TGTGCCAGCTCACCTCCCGGACAAGAATACGAGCAGTACTTC
V: TRBV18
J: TRBJ2-7
D: .
size: .

CDR3: CASSPTPPDRGSNTQYF
DNA: TGTGCCAGCTCACCAACGCCCCCTGACCGCGGGTCCAATACGCAGTATTTT
V: TRBV18
J: TRBJ2-3
D: .
size: once

CDR3: CASSVNYEQYF
DNA: TGTGCCAGCAGTGTAAACTACGAGCAGTACTTC
V: TRBV2
J: TRBJ2-7
D: .
size: .

CDR3: CASSLSVRETQYF
DNA: TGCGCCAGCAGCTTGTCGGTGAGGGAGACCCAGTACTTC
V: TRBV5-1
J: TRBJ2-5
D: .
size: .

CDR3: CASSIRDTISPYF
DNA: TGTGCCAGCAGCATCCGGGACACCATAAGCCCGTACTTC
V: TRBV7-8
J: TRBJ2-7
D: .
size: .

CDR3: CASSSGQPNSPLHF
DNA: TGCGCCAGCAGCAGCGGACAGCCCAATTCACCCCTCCACTTT
V: TRBV5-1
J: TRBJ1-6
D: .
size: few

CDR3: CASSLSGGIRATQYF
DNA: TGCGCCAGCAGCTTGTCAGGGGGGATAAGGGCGACCCAGTACTTC
V: TRBV5-1
J: TRBJ2-5
D: .
size: .

CDR3: CASSLAKNTEAFF
DNA: TGCGCCAGCAGCTTGGCAAAGAACACTGAAGCTTTCTTT
V: TRBV5-1
J: TRBJ1-1
D: .
size: .

CDR3: CASSWLAGGTAGELFF
DNA: TGTGCCAGCAGCTGGCTTGCGGGGGGTACGGCCGGGGAGCTGTTTTTT
V: TRBV5-4
J: TRBJ2-2
D: TRBD2
size: .

CDR3: CASSQDGVSYEQYF
DNA: TGCGCCAGCAGCCAAGACGGAGTATCCTACGAGCAGTACTTC
V: TRBV4-3
J: TRBJ2-7
D: .
size: .

CDR3: CSSSYPGGMNTEAFF
DNA: TGTTCCAGCAGCTATCCAGGGGGGATGAACACTGAAGCTTTCTTT
V: TRBV7-9
J: TRBJ1-1
D: TRBD1
size: .

CDR3: CASSQTGGTEAFF
DNA: TGTGCCAGCAGCCAGACAGGGGGCACTGAAGCTTTCTTT
V: TRBV6-5
J: TRBJ1-1
D: TRBD1
size: .

CDR3: CASSPHRQGNYEQYF
DNA: TGTGCCAGCAGCCCCCACAGACAGGGAAACTACGAGCAGTACTTC
V: TRBV7-9
J: TRBJ2-7
D: TRBD1
size: .

CDR3: CASSVEAGGDYEQYF
DNA: TGTGCCAGCAGCGTAGAGGCCGGAGGGGACTACGAGCAGTACTTC
V: TRBV9
J: TRBJ2-7
D: .
size: .

CDR3: CASSSQRNYEQYF
DNA: TGTGCCAGTAGTAGCCAGCGTAACTACGAGCAGTACTTC
V: TRBV19
J: TRBJ2-7
D: .
size: .

CDR3: CASSDAGGTDTQYF
DNA: TGTGCCAGCTCTGACGCGGGGGGCACAGATACGCAGTATTTT
V: TRBV7-3
J: TRBJ2-3
D: TRBD2
size: once